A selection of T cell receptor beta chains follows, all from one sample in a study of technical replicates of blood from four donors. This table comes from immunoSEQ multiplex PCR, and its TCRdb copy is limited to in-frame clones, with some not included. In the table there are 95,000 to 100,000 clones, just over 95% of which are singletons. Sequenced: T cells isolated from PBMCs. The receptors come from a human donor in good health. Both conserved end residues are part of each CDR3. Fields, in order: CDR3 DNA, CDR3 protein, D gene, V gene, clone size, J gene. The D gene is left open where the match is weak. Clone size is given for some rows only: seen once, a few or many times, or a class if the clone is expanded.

CDR3nt: TGTGCCAGCAGCTTCGCCGGGGAGCTGTTTTTT
CDR3aa: CASSFAGELFF
d_gene: NA
v_gene: TRBV11-3
abundance: NA
j_gene: TRBJ2-2

CDR3nt: TGTGCCAGCAGCCTTGGACTACCGGTCGATGAGCAGTTCTTC
CDR3aa: CASSLGLPVDEQFF
d_gene: NA
v_gene: TRBV7-8
abundance: NA
j_gene: TRBJ2-1

CDR3nt: TGTGCCAGCAGCCATAGTATAGCGGGGGGGTACAATGAGCAGTTCTTC
CDR3aa: CASSHSIAGGYNEQFF
d_gene: TRBD2
v_gene: TRBV7-3
abundance: NA
j_gene: TRBJ2-1

CDR3nt: TGTGCCAGCAGCGGCGCGGGCGATAAAGAAACCCAGTACTTC
CDR3aa: CASSGAGDKETQYF
d_gene: NA
v_gene: TRBV5-4
abundance: once
j_gene: TRBJ2-5

CDR3nt: TGCGCCAGCAGAGCAGGGGCGGGCACTGAAGCTTTCTTT
CDR3aa: CASRAGAGTEAFF
d_gene: NA
v_gene: TRBV10-1
abundance: few
j_gene: TRBJ1-1

CDR3nt: TGTGCCAGGCGGACAGGGTCGGAGACCCAGTACTTC
CDR3aa: CARRTGSETQYF
d_gene: TRBD1
v_gene: TRBV2
abundance: NA
j_gene: TRBJ2-5

CDR3nt: TGTGCCAGCAGCTTTTCGACAGGGGGCTACTACGAGCAGTACTTC
CDR3aa: CASSFSTGGYYEQYF
d_gene: TRBD1
v_gene: TRBV11-2
abundance: NA
j_gene: TRBJ2-7

CDR3nt: TGTGCCAGCAGTTTGATGAGGAGTCCTGGAAACACCATATATTTT
CDR3aa: CASSLMRSPGNTIYF
d_gene: NA
v_gene: TRBV28
abundance: NA
j_gene: TRBJ1-3

CDR3nt: TGTGCCAGCAGTTACGGCACAGGAATTGAGCAGTTCTTC
CDR3aa: CASSYGTGIEQFF
d_gene: NA
v_gene: TRBV6-5
abundance: NA
j_gene: TRBJ2-1

CDR3nt: TGTGCCAGTAGTCGGTCGGGACAGGGCACTGAAGCTTTCTTT
CDR3aa: CASSRSGQGTEAFF
d_gene: TRBD1
v_gene: TRBV19
abundance: NA
j_gene: TRBJ1-1

CDR3nt: TGTGCCAGCAGCCGATTACAGGAGACCCAGTACTTC
CDR3aa: CASSRLQETQYF
d_gene: NA
v_gene: TRBV5-6
abundance: NA
j_gene: TRBJ2-5

CDR3nt: TGCGCCAGCAGCCAAGGACAACTCCGAAACACTGAAGCTTTCTTT
CDR3aa: CASSQGQLRNTEAFF
d_gene: NA
v_gene: TRBV4-1
abundance: few
j_gene: TRBJ1-1

CDR3nt: TGTGCCAGCAGCTTAGCATCGTACCGGACTAGCGGGACTAACAATGAGCAGTTCTTC
CDR3aa: CASSLASYRTSGTNNEQFF
d_gene: TRBD2
v_gene: TRBV11-3
abundance: NA
j_gene: TRBJ2-1

CDR3nt: TGCGCCAGCAGCAGGGACAGTAACCAAGAGACCCAGTACTTC
CDR3aa: CASSRDSNQETQYF
d_gene: TRBD1
v_gene: TRBV5-1
abundance: NA
j_gene: TRBJ2-5

CDR3nt: TGTGCCAGTAGTACGATCTCAGGGTCGACAGGCGAGCAGTACTTC
CDR3aa: CASSTISGSTGEQYF
d_gene: NA
v_gene: TRBV19
abundance: NA
j_gene: TRBJ2-7

CDR3nt: TGTGCCAGCACCTATCAGTCTGCAGGGGTTAACTATGGCTACACCTTC
CDR3aa: CASTYQSAGVNYGYTF
d_gene: NA
v_gene: TRBV2
abundance: NA
j_gene: TRBJ1-2

CDR3nt: TGTGCCAGCAGCTCAGGACAGGTTGGAGAAGAGACCCAGTACTTC
CDR3aa: CASSSGQVGEETQYF
d_gene: TRBD1
v_gene: TRBV28
abundance: NA
j_gene: TRBJ2-5

CDR3nt: TGTGCCAGCAGCGTAGGGACTAGCGGGACGCAGTATTTT
CDR3aa: CASSVGTSGTQYF
d_gene: TRBD2
v_gene: TRBV9
abundance: NA
j_gene: TRBJ2-3

CDR3nt: TGCGCCAGCAGCTTGGCAGGGGGCAACAATCAGCCCCAGCATTTT
CDR3aa: CASSLAGGNNQPQHF
d_gene: TRBD1
v_gene: TRBV5-1
abundance: NA
j_gene: TRBJ1-5

CDR3nt: TGTGCCAGCAGTTACTCTTGGGGGCAAGCTGAAGCTTTCTTT
CDR3aa: CASSYSWGQAEAFF
d_gene: NA
v_gene: TRBV6-5
abundance: NA
j_gene: TRBJ1-1

CDR3nt: TGTGCCAGCAGCCCCCCTCTGCCTGGGCAGGGGTACACCGGGGAGCTGTTTTTT
CDR3aa: CASSPPLPGQGYTGELFF
d_gene: NA
v_gene: TRBV7-9
abundance: NA
j_gene: TRBJ2-2

CDR3nt: TGTGCCAGCTCACCCACCCGGGGTTCAGATACGCAGTATTTT
CDR3aa: CASSPTRGSDTQYF
d_gene: NA
v_gene: TRBV18
abundance: NA
j_gene: TRBJ2-3

CDR3nt: TGTGCCAGCAGTGAATACCAGGGTTCATTCCTAGGCTATGGCTACACCTTC
CDR3aa: CASSEYQGSFLGYGYTF
d_gene: NA
v_gene: TRBV25-1
abundance: NA
j_gene: TRBJ1-2

CDR3nt: TGCGCCAGCAGCCAATACAGGACGAACACCGGGGAGCTGTTTTTT
CDR3aa: CASSQYRTNTGELFF
d_gene: NA
v_gene: TRBV4-1
abundance: NA
j_gene: TRBJ2-2

CDR3nt: TGTGCCAGCAGTGACCCTAGCGGGCCACAGCCCTACGAGCAGTACTTC
CDR3aa: CASSDPSGPQPYEQYF
d_gene: TRBD2
v_gene: TRBV2
abundance: NA
j_gene: TRBJ2-7

CDR3nt: TGTGCCTGGATGGCACAGGGGCGCACAGATACGCAGTATTTT
CDR3aa: CAWMAQGRTDTQYF
d_gene: TRBD1
v_gene: TRBV30
abundance: NA
j_gene: TRBJ2-3

CDR3nt: TGTGCCAGCAGTGACCCCGGGACAGGGCGATTCTTC
CDR3aa: CASSDPGTGRFF
d_gene: TRBD1
v_gene: TRBV25-1
abundance: NA
j_gene: TRBJ2-1

CDR3nt: TGTGCCAGCTCACCCCCGGACTATCCCTGGCGAGAGACCCAGTACTTC
CDR3aa: CASSPPDYPWRETQYF
d_gene: NA
v_gene: TRBV18
abundance: NA
j_gene: TRBJ2-5

CDR3nt: TGTGCCAGCAGCTCGCCTGGGGCAGCTAACTATGGCTACACCTTC
CDR3aa: CASSSPGAANYGYTF
d_gene: NA
v_gene: TRBV5-4
abundance: NA
j_gene: TRBJ1-2

CDR3nt: TGTGCCAGCAGCTTGCAGGGGTGGAATCTTGGTAACACCATATATTTT
CDR3aa: CASSLQGWNLGNTIYF
d_gene: NA
v_gene: TRBV11-3
abundance: NA
j_gene: TRBJ1-3

CDR3nt: TGTGCCAGTAGTATCTGGGGGGAGGGCAATCAGCCCCAGCATTTT
CDR3aa: CASSIWGEGNQPQHF
d_gene: NA
v_gene: TRBV19
abundance: NA
j_gene: TRBJ1-5

CDR3nt: TGCGCCAGCAGCTTTACCACAGACCGTCCCGAGCAGTACTTC
CDR3aa: CASSFTTDRPEQYF
d_gene: NA
v_gene: TRBV5-1
abundance: NA
j_gene: TRBJ2-7

CDR3nt: TGTGCCAGCCAAAGGACAGGGGGGGAGGAAAAACTGTTTTTT
CDR3aa: CASQRTGGEEKLFF
d_gene: TRBD1
v_gene: TRBV11-2
abundance: NA
j_gene: TRBJ1-4

CDR3nt: TGTGCCAGCAGCTTGGGGGACAGAGGGGTATACGAGCAGTACTTC
CDR3aa: CASSLGDRGVYEQYF
d_gene: TRBD1
v_gene: TRBV7-6
abundance: NA
j_gene: TRBJ2-7

CDR3nt: TGTGCCAGCAGTGACATTTACAGGGGGGAGACCCAGTACTTC
CDR3aa: CASSDIYRGETQYF
d_gene: TRBD1
v_gene: TRBV6-1
abundance: NA
j_gene: TRBJ2-5

CDR3nt: TGTGCTAGTGGTTTGGTACTTGGACAGGAGGACACCGGGGAGCTGTTTTTT
CDR3aa: CASGLVLGQEDTGELFF
d_gene: TRBD1
v_gene: TRBV12-5
abundance: NA
j_gene: TRBJ2-2

CDR3nt: TGTGCCAGTAGTATAGGGTTGACAGAATCTAATGAAAAACTGTTTTTT
CDR3aa: CASSIGLTESNEKLFF
d_gene: NA
v_gene: TRBV19
abundance: NA
j_gene: TRBJ1-4

CDR3nt: TGTGCCAGCAGCGTAGGCCCCAGACAGTTATCCTGGGAGACCCAGTACTTC
CDR3aa: CASSVGPRQLSWETQYF
d_gene: NA
v_gene: TRBV9
abundance: NA
j_gene: TRBJ2-5

CDR3nt: TGTGCCATCAGTGAGTCCCCACAGGGAGCAAACACCATATATTTT
CDR3aa: CAISESPQGANTIYF
d_gene: NA
v_gene: TRBV10-3
abundance: NA
j_gene: TRBJ1-3

CDR3nt: TGCGCCAGCAACCCGGGACAGGTTTTTGCGAATGAGCAGTTCTTC
CDR3aa: CASNPGQVFANEQFF
d_gene: TRBD1
v_gene: TRBV5-1
abundance: NA
j_gene: TRBJ2-1

CDR3nt: TGCAGTGCTAGAGACCTCTACGAGCAGTACTTC
CDR3aa: CSARDLYEQYF
d_gene: NA
v_gene: TRBV20-1
abundance: NA
j_gene: TRBJ2-7

CDR3nt: TGTGCCAGCAGCTCTAGAAGTCTCTCCTACAATGAGCAGTTCTTC
CDR3aa: CASSSRSLSYNEQFF
d_gene: NA
v_gene: TRBV28
abundance: NA
j_gene: TRBJ2-1

CDR3nt: TGTGTCCTAGGCAAGGGGAGGCCCTACGAGCAGTACTTC
CDR3aa: CVLGKGRPYEQYF
d_gene: NA
v_gene: TRBV6-5
abundance: NA
j_gene: TRBJ2-7

CDR3nt: TGTGCCAGCAGTCTCAGGCTTCCTGGGGCCAACGTCCTGACTTTC
CDR3aa: CASSLRLPGANVLTF
d_gene: NA
v_gene: TRBV28
abundance: NA
j_gene: TRBJ2-6

CDR3nt: TGTGCCAGCAGGGAGACAGGGGGCCCTTTTTGGGAGCAGTACTTC
CDR3aa: CASRETGGPFWEQYF
d_gene: TRBD1
v_gene: TRBV5-6
abundance: NA
j_gene: TRBJ2-7

CDR3nt: TGTGCCAGCAGTGAAGAAAGTGGGGAGGGGCCGGAGACCCAGTACTTC
CDR3aa: CASSEESGEGPETQYF
d_gene: TRBD2
v_gene: TRBV6-1
abundance: NA
j_gene: TRBJ2-5

CDR3nt: TGTGCCAGCAGCTTGGAACTAGCGGGGGGGGGCGAGCAGTACTTC
CDR3aa: CASSLELAGGGEQYF
d_gene: TRBD2
v_gene: TRBV5-4
abundance: NA
j_gene: TRBJ2-7

CDR3nt: TGCGCCAGCAGCCCTCTAGGACTAGCGGGGGGGCCCCAAGAGACCCAGTACTTC
CDR3aa: CASSPLGLAGGPQETQYF
d_gene: TRBD2
v_gene: TRBV4-1
abundance: NA
j_gene: TRBJ2-5

CDR3nt: TGCAGCGTTGACGGCGGGGACAGGGAGGTTGTAAGCAATCAGCCCCAGCATTTT
CDR3aa: CSVDGGDREVVSNQPQHF
d_gene: TRBD1
v_gene: TRBV29-1
abundance: NA
j_gene: TRBJ1-5

CDR3nt: TGTGCCAGCAGTCCTCCCGGACTAGCCCACGAGCAGTACTTC
CDR3aa: CASSPPGLAHEQYF
d_gene: TRBD2
v_gene: TRBV6-5
abundance: once
j_gene: TRBJ2-7

CDR3nt: TGCGCCAGCAGTTTCGGGGGGGCTAAGGAGACCCAGTACTTC
CDR3aa: CASSFGGAKETQYF
d_gene: TRBD2
v_gene: TRBV10-2
abundance: NA
j_gene: TRBJ2-5

CDR3nt: TGTGCCATCAGTGAGTCGTTCGGGACAGGGATTCAGCCCCAGCATTTT
CDR3aa: CAISESFGTGIQPQHF
d_gene: TRBD1
v_gene: TRBV10-3
abundance: NA
j_gene: TRBJ1-5

CDR3nt: TGTGCCAGCAGCCCTGAGGGGAGGGACAGGGGGAGAAACACTGAAGCTTTCTTT
CDR3aa: CASSPEGRDRGRNTEAFF
d_gene: TRBD1
v_gene: TRBV5-4
abundance: NA
j_gene: TRBJ1-1